This T cell receptor (beta chain) appears in the sequencing data of a study of T cell repertoires in cytomegalovirus infection. Study overall: TCR beta signatures that were public indicated CMV infection and matching HLA type. Study results and limitations: Totalled public TCR beta family frequency picked out people who carried CMV plus the relevant HLA. Dominating the ex vivo response were HLA-C-restricted CMV-specific TCR beta clonotypes.

TCRdb itself ran the reads through MiXCR, one entry per CDR3 protein. The sample holds around 530,000 distinct CDR3 sequences, approximately 16% seen once. Regarding this clonotype: Its antigen is unidentified. One end of the junction is discordant with germline, which a read error may explain.

This CDR3 has 10 residues. Germline CDR1 SNHLY, CDR2 FYNNEI. The chain is built from TRBV2 and TRBJ2-4; D uncertain. This receptor was identified in a human donor in good health (CMV status not recorded). Some clones in this sample may be carry-over from other donors' samples. Sequencing input: CD8+ T cells from PBMCs. The CDR3 sequence is CASRGNIQHF. CDR3 sequence (DNA): TGTGCCAGCAGGGGAAACATTCAGCACTTC.